Following are 20 T cell receptor beta chains from one sample sequenced in a study of shared clonotypes between healthy human individuals. Clones were read by immunoSEQ multiplex PCR, and TCRdb kept only the in-frame ones, dropping some. This repertoire shows about 550,000 clones, roughly 96% found once; its top ten account for roughly 0.1%. The naive CD8 fraction comprised CD45RO-negative cells positively selected for CCR7 and excluded terminally differentiated effector memory CD45RA+ cells. The material sequenced was naive CD8+ T cells sorted from blood. The receptors originated from a woman aged 25 to 45 in good health.

This rearrangement joins TRBV7-6 to TRBJ2-7, with 10 bases fitting TRBD1. The germline gives CDR1 SGHVS, CDR2 FNYEAQ. Trimming removed 4 bases from V and 7 bases from J; junction bases left unmatched: 10. This CDR3 comprises 15 residues. The CDR3 DNA is TGTGCCAGCAGCTCCCGGACAGGGGGTATGGGGGAGCAGTACTTC. Translated, it gives CASSSRTGGMGEQYF.

The rearrangement links TRBV7-9 to TRBJ2-7; D remains unclear. Germline V CDR1 and CDR2: SEHNR, FQNEAQ (reference sequence). The CDR3 is made up of 14 amino acids. Trimming stripped 6 bases from V and 3 bases from J, with 15 bases between. The CDR3 is CASSGLSEFYEQYF. The CDR3 DNA reads as TGTGCCAGCAGTGGCCTATCCGAATTCTACGAGCAGTACTTC.

The chain combines TRBV19 with TRBJ1-1; D may be TRBD1 (5 bases). Trimming removed 5 bases at V and 0 bases at J, with 22 bases between. Germline lookup yields CDR1 LNHDA and CDR2 SQIVND (reference sequence). This CDR3 spans 18 amino acids. CDR3 amino acids: CASSWGPAAKAMNTEAFF. CDR3 nucleotide sequence: TGTGCCAGTAGTTGGGGCCCCGCGGCCAAGGCCATGAACACTGAAGCTTTCTTT.

The rearrangement links TRBV6-5 to TRBJ1-1; tentatively, D is TRBD1 (6 bases). Germline CDR1 is MNHEY and CDR2 is SVGAGI. Trimming stripped 6 bases from V and 4 bases from J, with 9 bases between. This CDR3 spans 12 amino acids. In nucleotides, the CDR3 is TGTGCCAGCAGAACACAGGGCACTGAAGCTTTCTTT. Translation: CASRTQGTEAFF.

Comments on this clone: This specimen includes other DNA sequences encoding the same CDR3. The rearrangement links TRBV27 to TRBJ2-7; 14 bases match TRBD2. Germline V gene sequence: CDR1 MNHEY, CDR2 SMNVEV (reference sequence). The CDR3 loop spans 15 amino acids. Unmatched junction bases numbered 3, after V lost 5 bases and J lost 3 bases. CDR3 nucleotides: TGTGCCAGCAGTCCAGGGACTAGCGGGAGCTACGAGCAGTACTTC. Protein: CASSPGTSGSYEQYF.

The rearrangement links TRBV28 to TRBJ1-1, with TRBD1 identical over 9 bases. This CDR3 has 17 residues. Germline-derived CDR1 and CDR2 are MDHEN and SYDVKM. Trimming removed 3 bases from V and 7 bases from J; junction bases left unmatched: 15. The CDR3 region has the DNA TGTGCCAGCAGTTTTCGGTGGGACAGGGTGGGTTGGGGTGAAGCTTTCTTT. It encodes CASSFRWDRVGWGEAFF.

V and J are TRBV7-9 and TRBJ2-2; tentative D call: TRBD2 (6 bases). Trimming stripped 5 bases from V and 1 base from J, with 20 bases between. Germline V gives CDR1 SEHNR, CDR2 FQNEAQ (reference sequence). This CDR3 has 18 residues. CDR3: CASSQTYPGLLNTGELFF. The CDR3, as DNA: TGTGCCAGCAGCCAAACGTACCCGGGACTGCTGAACACCGGGGAGCTGTTTTTT.

The chain combines TRBV7-3 with TRBJ1-1, with TRBD1 as a possible D gene (5 bases). V dropped 2 bases and J dropped 2 bases, with 9 bases sitting between them. Germline assignment: CDR1 SGHTA and CDR2 FQGTGA. This CDR3 has 14 residues. CDR3 amino acids: CASSLSGANTEAFF. The CDR3 DNA reads TGTGCCAGCAGCTTATCCGGGGCCAACACTGAAGCTTTCTTT.

The rearrangement links TRBV6-5 to TRBJ1-2, with 7 bases identical to TRBD1. Germline CDR1 and CDR2: MNHEY and SVGAGI. The CDR3 loop spans 14 amino acids. V lost 0 bases to trimming and J lost 8 bases; unmatched junction nucleotides: 6. The CDR3 sequence: CASSYSEGARGYTF. The DNA of the CDR3 is TGTGCCAGCAGTTACTCGGAGGGGGCTCGGGGCTACACCTTC.

The chain combines TRBV28 with TRBJ1-2; possible D gene TRBD1, 5 bases. V lost 4 bases and J 2 bases, leaving 14 bases between the germline ends. Germline-derived CDR1 and CDR2 are MDHEN and SYDVKM. This CDR3 region has 15 residues. The CDR3 DNA sequence: TGTGCCAGCAGTTCTAACAGGTCTCCGAACTATGGCTACACCTTC. Translation gives CASSSNRSPNYGYTF.

The rearrangement joins TRBV7-6 to TRBJ2-1; D may be TRBD1 (6 bases). The germline CDR1 and CDR2 sequences are SGHVS and FNYEAQ. This CDR3 region has 17 residues. V lost 3 bases, J lost 5 bases, and 20 bases lay in between. The CDR3 sequence: CASSFLEGEIRNNEQFF. The CDR3 DNA is TGTGCCAGCAGCTTCCTCGAGGGGGAAATAAGGAACAATGAGCAGTTCTTC.

This sequence joins TRBV10-1 and TRBJ2-3; 7 bases line up with TRBD2. Germline CDR1 WNHNN, CDR2 SYGVQD (reference sequence). This CDR3 has 16 amino acids. V lost 5 bases and J lost 1; bases outside the gene matches: 9. The CDR3 sequence is CASSPKGLAGTDTQYF. The CDR3 DNA reads as TGCGCCAGCAGTCCAAAGGGGCTAGCGGGCACAGATACGCAGTATTTT.

In regard to this clone: Additional DNA sequences in this sample encode the identical CDR3. The CDR3 coding sequence is TGTGCCAGCAGCTTTCAGGGAACCTACGAGCAGTACTTC. Its protein product is CASSFQGTYEQYF. The chain joins TRBV13 to TRBJ2-7; the D gene is possibly TRBD1 (5 bases). Trimming pared 3 bases from V and 2 bases from J, leaving 8 bases between. Per germline, CDR1 PRHDT and CDR2 FYEKMQ (reference sequence). The CDR3 is 13 residues long.

This rearrangement joins TRBV5-6 to TRBJ2-7; 8 bases fit TRBD2. The V gene end was trimmed by 3 bases and the J gene end by 7 bases; junction bases not matched to a gene: 15. The V gene's germline CDR1 is SGHDT and CDR2 YYEEEE. The CDR3 is 16 amino acids. The CDR3 DNA reads as TGTGCCAGCAGCTCCGACCCCGGGGGGGGACTGAAGGAGCAGTACTTC. It yields the protein CASSSDPGGGLKEQYF.

This clone has only one observation. The genes are TRBV12-1 and TRBJ2-4; the table's D call, TRBD2, has no DNA check behind it. TRBV12-1 is an annotated pseudogene. The CDR3 length is 11 residues. CDR3 sequence (DNA): TGTGCCAGCAGCGCCAGCGACATTCAGTACTTC. This gives the protein CASSASDIQYF.

The V gene is TRBV4-1, the J gene TRBJ2-7; TRBD2 agrees at 9 bases. Germline V lookup: CDR1 MGHRA, CDR2 YSYEKL. The V segment lost 2 bases and the J segment 2 bases; nucleotides outside the gene matches: 4. The CDR3 length is 15 residues. The CDR3 region has the DNA TGCGCCAGCAGCCAATTCGGCGGGAGGGCCTACGAGCAGTACTTC. It specifies CASSQFGGRAYEQYF.

The V call is TRBV4-1, the J call TRBJ1-2, with 8 bases lining up with TRBD1. The CDR3 length is 15 residues. The germline CDR1 and CDR2 sequences are MGHRA and YSYEKL. The V gene end was trimmed by 4 bases and the J gene end by 2 bases; junction bases not matched to a gene: 6. CDR3 in amino acids: CASSPTGASNYGYTF. CDR3 in DNA: TGCGCCAGCAGCCCGACAGGGGCGTCGAACTATGGCTACACCTTC.

V usage is TRBV5-1 and J usage is TRBJ1-5; 8 positions match TRBD1. The CDR3 consists of 18 residues. V shed 4 bases and J 2 bases; nucleotides not matched to a gene: 14. Germline V lookup: CDR1 SGHRS, CDR2 YFSETQ. The CDR3 DNA follows: TGCGCCAGCAGCGGCCGGGACAGGCTGAAAGAGGGCAATCAGCCCCAGCATTTT. It codes for CASSGRDRLKEGNQPQHF.

The chain carries TRBV28 and TRBJ2-1; 8 bases agree with TRBD2. CDR1 is MDHEN, CDR2 SYDVKM, per germline. This CDR3 contains 14 residues. V gave up 7 bases and J gave up 0 bases; unmatched junction bases: 2. CDR3 protein: CASTSGSSYNEQFF. The DNA for the CDR3 is TGTGCCAGCACCAGCGGGAGCTCCTACAATGAGCAGTTCTTC.

The gene calls are TRBV27 and TRBJ2-3, with a possible D match to TRBD2 (6 bases). Germline values: CDR1 MNHEY, CDR2 SMNVEV (reference sequence). The CDR3 has 14 amino acids. Between the trimmed V and J ends, which lost 11 bases and 2 bases, there was a span of 17 bases. CDR3 sequence reads: CACSGAAPTDTQYF. CDR3 DNA sequence: TGTGCCTGCTCGGGAGCGGCTCCCACAGATACGCAGTATTTT.